This TCR beta chain came from a study of memory CD4+ T cells and cytomegalovirus serostatus. The data were produced by immunoSEQ multiplex PCR, yet TCRdb's version contains in-frame clones alone and is incomplete. This repertoire shows about 50,000 clones, around 78% found once; its top ten account for approximately 0.7%. The CDR3 spans 18 residues. Germline assignment: CDR1 SGDLS and CDR2 YYNGEE. V gave up 0 bases and J gave up 2 bases, with 19 bases separating them. The sort gate was single viable CD3+CD4+CD8-CD45RO+ cells for memory CD4+ T cells. Sequences were obtained from memory CD4+ T cells from blood. The chain combines TRBV9 with TRBJ2-3; a weak D match, TRBD2 (6 bases). The TCR was taken from an adult in good health and CMV-seronegative. The CDR3 nucleotides are TGTGCCAGCAGCGTAGGGGGAGGCGGCGGGCCCGCCACAGATACGCAGTATTTT. This encodes CASSVGGGGGPATDTQYF.